This paragraph reports one TCR beta chain. Its antigen is still unknown. The assay was immunoSEQ multiplex PCR, and TCRdb's table has in-frame clones only and misses some. The sample lists several thousand clones, 98% occurring once. The data derive from a study of naive CD8 T cells in extremely preterm neonates. The study, taken as a whole, reports: Productive template counts varied among preterm samples, a noted limitation.

Healthy nonsmoking adults and healthy children aged about 16-60 months donated peripheral blood. Aged 20-50 years with median approximately 39 years, adult controls were healthy nonsmokers. V was shortened by 5 bases and J by 4 bases, with 10 bases between the two germline ends. CDR1 and CDR2 (germline): SGHTA, FQGTGA. The CDR3 runs to 13 residues. The V gene is TRBV7-3, the J gene TRBJ2-3; perhaps TRBD1 as D (6 bases). This TCR was sampled from a human donor in good health. Sequencing was carried out using naive CD8+ T cells from blood. CDR3 loop: CASSPNRADTQYF. CDR3 sequence (DNA): TGTGCCAGCAGCCCAAACAGGGCAGATACGCAGTATTTT.